Sequencing of this T cell receptor beta chain was carried out in a study of cytomegalovirus exposure and HLA in healthy donors. Study results and caveats: Rare sequences made up most TCRs, while some public TCRs were found in many donors. The CMV antigen specificity of three CMV-associated chains was confirmed through in vitro analysis. A later analysis reportedly identified an Asian-associated ancestry cluster as carrying fewer N-insertions than the roughly 700-donor mean.

PCR used 60 Vbeta primers and 13 Jbeta primers. TCRdb's copy holds only in-frame clones and misses some; the assay was immunoSEQ multiplex PCR. The data show approximately 240,000 clones, with around four fifths seen just once and roughly 0.58% held by the top ten. V was pared by 6 bases and J by 0 bases, with 4 bases of the junction left unmatched. The CDR3 sequence is 14 residues long. Germline V gene data show CDR1 as LNHNV and CDR2 as YYDKDF (reference sequence). Comment on this clone: Its antigen is still unknown.

This sequence joins TRBV15 and TRBJ2-7, with TRBD2 matching 8 bases. This receptor was taken from a woman aged 40 to 50 in good health and CMV-seronegative. Specimen: PBMCs. CDR3 sequence: CATRSGGSSYEQYF. The CDR3 DNA follows: TGTGCCACCAGGAGCGGGGGAAGCTCCTACGAGCAGTACTTC. The complete variable domain, with remaining parts taken from reference TRBV15 and TRBJ2-7, reads DAMVIQNPRYQVTQFGKPVTLSCSQTLNHNVMYWYQQKSSQAPKLLFHYYDKDFNNEADTPDNFQSRRPNTSFCFLDIRSPGLGDTAMYLCATRSGGSSYEQYFGPGTRLTVT.